These T cell receptor beta chains were read from a single sample in a study of Ad26.COV2.S vaccination and SARS-CoV-2 variants. Clones were sequenced by immunoSEQ multiplex PCR, and TCRdb holds only the in-frame ones, with some missing. The profile covers roughly 320,000 clones, with about 82% appearing a single time and approximately 2% taken by the ten largest. The sequencing used peripheral blood, collected in a trial of Ad26.COV2.S vaccine versus placebo. Receptors originate from a person aged 18-60 years who received the Ad26.COV2.S COVID-19 vaccine or a placebo. The CDR3 runs from the conserved cysteine through the conserved F or W. The D gene is left open where the match is weak. A row's size may be missing; if present it is once, few, many or a size class.

abundance: once; d_gene: -; v_gene: TRBV7-2; j_gene: TRBJ1-3; CDR3aa: CASSLGGGNTIYF; CDR3nt: TGTGCCAGCAGCTTAGGAGGGGGAAACACCATATATTTT
abundance: -; d_gene: -; v_gene: TRBV6-1; j_gene: TRBJ2-2; CDR3aa: CASSEALGGTGELFF; CDR3nt: TGTGCCAGCAGTGAAGCGCTTGGAGGGACCGGGGAGCTGTTTTTT
abundance: -; d_gene: -; v_gene: TRBV28; j_gene: TRBJ1-2; CDR3aa: CASSSPGEGMNGYTF; CDR3nt: TGTGCCAGCAGTTCCCCTGGGGAGGGCATGAATGGCTACACCTTC
abundance: -; d_gene: -; v_gene: TRBV6-1; j_gene: TRBJ2-7; CDR3aa: CASSEGGGGKGSYEQYF; CDR3nt: TGTGCCAGCAGTGAAGGGGGAGGAGGGAAAGGCTCCTACGAGCAGTACTTC
abundance: many; d_gene: TRBD1; v_gene: TRBV30; j_gene: TRBJ1-2; CDR3aa: CAWSPGTGIFRGYTF; CDR3nt: TGTGCCTGGAGTCCCGGGACAGGGATCTTCAGGGGCTACACCTTC
abundance: -; d_gene: -; v_gene: TRBV18; j_gene: TRBJ2-2; CDR3aa: CASSLSGNTGELFF; CDR3nt: TGTGCCAGCTCACTCAGCGGGAACACCGGGGAGCTGTTTTTT
abundance: -; d_gene: -; v_gene: TRBV9; j_gene: TRBJ2-5; CDR3aa: CASSLRQQETQYF; CDR3nt: TGTGCCAGCAGCCTCCGACAGCAAGAGACCCAGTACTTC
abundance: -; d_gene: -; v_gene: TRBV27; j_gene: TRBJ2-1; CDR3aa: CASSFGQYNEQFF; CDR3nt: TGTGCCAGCAGTTTTGGTCAGTACAATGAGCAGTTCTTC
abundance: -; d_gene: -; v_gene: TRBV2; j_gene: TRBJ1-3; CDR3aa: CASSERRYSGNTIYF; CDR3nt: TGTGCCAGCAGTGAAAGGAGGTACTCTGGAAACACCATATATTTT
abundance: -; d_gene: -; v_gene: TRBV21-1; j_gene: TRBJ1-2; CDR3aa: CASSKGVRGYTF; CDR3nt: TGTGCCAGCAGCAAAGGGGTCAGGGGCTACACCTTC
abundance: -; d_gene: TRBD1; v_gene: TRBV14; j_gene: TRBJ2-7; CDR3aa: CASSPWDSTGTYEQYF; CDR3nt: TGTGCCAGCAGCCCTTGGGACAGCACAGGGACCTACGAGCAGTACTTC
abundance: -; d_gene: -; v_gene: TRBV5-1; j_gene: TRBJ1-1; CDR3aa: CASSLIQSNTEAFF; CDR3nt: TGCGCCAGCAGCTTGATACAATCGAACACTGAAGCTTTCTTT
abundance: -; d_gene: -; v_gene: TRBV28; j_gene: TRBJ1-1; CDR3aa: CASNTAPNTEAFF; CDR3nt: TGTGCCAGCAATACGGCCCCGAACACTGAAGCTTTCTTT
abundance: few; d_gene: TRBD1; v_gene: TRBV7-2; j_gene: TRBJ1-2; CDR3aa: CASSLGLDRDRGYTF; CDR3nt: TGTGCCAGCAGCTTAGGATTGGACAGGGATCGCGGCTACACCTTC